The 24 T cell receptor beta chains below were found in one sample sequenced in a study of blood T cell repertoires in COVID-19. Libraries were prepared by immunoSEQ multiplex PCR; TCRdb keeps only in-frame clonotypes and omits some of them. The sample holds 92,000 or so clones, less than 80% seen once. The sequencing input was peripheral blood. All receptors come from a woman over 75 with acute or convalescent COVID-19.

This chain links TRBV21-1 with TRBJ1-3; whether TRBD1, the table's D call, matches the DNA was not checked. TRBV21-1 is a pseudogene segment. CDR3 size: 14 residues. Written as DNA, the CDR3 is TGTGCCAGCAGCAAAGGGCCCTCTGGAAACACCATATATTTT. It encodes CASSKGPSGNTIYF.

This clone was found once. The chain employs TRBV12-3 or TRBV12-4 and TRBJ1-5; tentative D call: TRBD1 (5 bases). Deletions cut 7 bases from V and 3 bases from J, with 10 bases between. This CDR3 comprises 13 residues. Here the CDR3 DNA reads TGTGCCAGCACCCGGGGGAACAATCAGCCCCAGCATTTT. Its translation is CASTRGNNQPQHF.

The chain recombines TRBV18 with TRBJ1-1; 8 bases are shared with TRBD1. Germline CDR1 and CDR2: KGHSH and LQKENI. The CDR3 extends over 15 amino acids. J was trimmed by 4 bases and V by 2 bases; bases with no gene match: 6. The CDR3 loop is CASSPDRGVGTEAFF. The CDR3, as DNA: TGTGCCAGCTCACCAGACAGGGGAGTTGGCACTGAAGCTTTCTTT.

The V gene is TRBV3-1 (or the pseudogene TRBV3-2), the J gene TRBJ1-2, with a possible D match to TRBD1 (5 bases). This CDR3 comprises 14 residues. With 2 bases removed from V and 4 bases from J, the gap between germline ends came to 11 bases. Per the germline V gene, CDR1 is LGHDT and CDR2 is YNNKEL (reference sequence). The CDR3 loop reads CASSQNRRGYGYTF. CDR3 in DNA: TGTGCCAGCAGCCAAAACAGGAGGGGCTATGGCTACACCTTC.

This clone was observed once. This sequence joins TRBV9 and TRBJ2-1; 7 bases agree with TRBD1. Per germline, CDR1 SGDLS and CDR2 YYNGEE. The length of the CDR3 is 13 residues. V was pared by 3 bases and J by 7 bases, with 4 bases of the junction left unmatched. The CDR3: CASSDDRVNEQFF. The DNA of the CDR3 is TGTGCCAGCAGCGACGACAGGGTGAATGAGCAGTTCTTC.

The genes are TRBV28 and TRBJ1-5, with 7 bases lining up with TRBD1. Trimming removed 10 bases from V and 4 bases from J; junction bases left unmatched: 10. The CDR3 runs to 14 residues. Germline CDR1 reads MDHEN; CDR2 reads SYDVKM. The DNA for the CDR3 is TGTGCCACCTTCCGACAGGGCATTAATCAGCCCCAGCATTTT. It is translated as CATFRQGINQPQHF. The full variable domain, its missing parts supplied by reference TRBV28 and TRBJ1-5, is DVKVTQSSRYLVKRTGEKVFLECVQDMDHENMFWYRQDPGLGLRLIYFSYDVKMKEKGDIPEGYSVSREKKERFSLILESASTNQTSMYLCATFRQGINQPQHFGDGTRLSIL.

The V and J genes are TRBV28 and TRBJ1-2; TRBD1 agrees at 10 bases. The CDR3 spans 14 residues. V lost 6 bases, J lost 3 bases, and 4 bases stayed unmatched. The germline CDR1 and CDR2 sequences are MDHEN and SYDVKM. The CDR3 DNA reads TGTGCCAGCAGGACAGGGGGCACATACTATGGCTACACCTTC. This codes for CASRTGGTYYGYTF.

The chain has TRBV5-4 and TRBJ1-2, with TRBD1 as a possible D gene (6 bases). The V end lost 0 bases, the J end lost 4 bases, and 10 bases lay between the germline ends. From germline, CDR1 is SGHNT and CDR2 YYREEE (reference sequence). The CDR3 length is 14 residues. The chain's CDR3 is CASSLDRVRYGYTF. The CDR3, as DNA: TGTGCCAGCAGCTTGGACAGGGTGCGCTATGGCTACACCTTC.

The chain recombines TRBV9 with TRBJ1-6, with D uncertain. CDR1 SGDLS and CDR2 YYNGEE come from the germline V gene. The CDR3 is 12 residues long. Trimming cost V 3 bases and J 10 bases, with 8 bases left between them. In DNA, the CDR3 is TGTGCCAGCAGCGCCGAGGGCTCACCCCTCCACTTT. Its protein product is CASSAEGSPLHF. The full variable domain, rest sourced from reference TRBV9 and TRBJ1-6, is DSGVTQTPKHLITATGQRVTLRCSPRSGDLSVYWYQQSLDQGLQFLIQYYNGEERAKGNILERFSAQQFPDLHSELNLSSLELGDSALYFCASSAEGSPLHFGNGTRLTVT.

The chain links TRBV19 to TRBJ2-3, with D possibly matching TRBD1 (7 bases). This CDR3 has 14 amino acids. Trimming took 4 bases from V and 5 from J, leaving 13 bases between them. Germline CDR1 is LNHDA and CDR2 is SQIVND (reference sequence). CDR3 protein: CASSTQGGEDTQYF. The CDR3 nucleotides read TGTGCCAGTAGTACCCAGGGGGGTGAAGATACGCAGTATTTT.

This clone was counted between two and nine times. The chain's CDR3 is CASSPADSTDTQYF. CDR3 sequence (DNA): TGTGCCAGCAGCCCAGCGGATAGCACAGATACGCAGTATTTT. This chain uses TRBV2 with TRBJ2-3, with a tentative D call TRBD2 (5 bases). The germline V gene encodes CDR1 SNHLY and CDR2 FYNNEI. The CDR3 length is 14 residues. V lost 6 bases, J lost 0 bases, and 10 bases lay in between.

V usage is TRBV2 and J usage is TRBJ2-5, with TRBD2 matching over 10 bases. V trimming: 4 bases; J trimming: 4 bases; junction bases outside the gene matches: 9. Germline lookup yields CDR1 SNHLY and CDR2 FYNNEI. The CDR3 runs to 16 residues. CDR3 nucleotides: TGTGCCAGCAGTGCCCAGCGGGGGGGCCAGGGAGAGACCCAGTACTTC. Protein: CASSAQRGGQGETQYF.

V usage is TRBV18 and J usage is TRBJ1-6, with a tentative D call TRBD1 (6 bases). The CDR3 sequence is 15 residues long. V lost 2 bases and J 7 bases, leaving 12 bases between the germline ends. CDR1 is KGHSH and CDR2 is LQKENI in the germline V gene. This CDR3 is CASSPSTGMNSPLHF. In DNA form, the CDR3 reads TGTGCCAGCTCACCATCCACAGGGATGAATTCACCCCTCCACTTT.

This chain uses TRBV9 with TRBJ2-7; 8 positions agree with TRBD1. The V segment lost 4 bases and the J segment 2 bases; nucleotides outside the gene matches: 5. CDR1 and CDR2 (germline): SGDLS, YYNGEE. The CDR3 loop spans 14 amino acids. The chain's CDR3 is CASSYGQGPYEQYF. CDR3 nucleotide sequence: TGTGCCAGCAGCTACGGACAGGGACCCTACGAGCAGTACTTC.

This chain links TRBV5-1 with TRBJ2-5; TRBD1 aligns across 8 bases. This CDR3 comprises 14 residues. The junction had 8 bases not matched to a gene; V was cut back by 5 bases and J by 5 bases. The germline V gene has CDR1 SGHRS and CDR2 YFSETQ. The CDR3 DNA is TGCGCCAGCAGTGGGCAGGGGGCGCGGGAGACCCAGTACTTC. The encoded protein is CASSGQGARETQYF.

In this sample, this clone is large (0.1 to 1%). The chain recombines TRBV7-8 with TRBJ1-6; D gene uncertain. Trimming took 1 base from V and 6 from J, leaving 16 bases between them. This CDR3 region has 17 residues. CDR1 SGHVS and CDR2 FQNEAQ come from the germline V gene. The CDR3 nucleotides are TGTGCCAGCAGCTTAGACTGGGGAGTTTGGGGTAATTCACCCCTCCACTTT. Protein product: CASSLDWGVWGNSPLHF.

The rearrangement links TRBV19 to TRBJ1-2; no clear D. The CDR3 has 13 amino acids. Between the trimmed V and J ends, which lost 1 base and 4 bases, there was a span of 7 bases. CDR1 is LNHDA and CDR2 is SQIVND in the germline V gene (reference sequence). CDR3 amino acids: CASSIGQRYGYTF. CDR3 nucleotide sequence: TGTGCCAGTAGTATAGGGCAGCGCTATGGCTACACCTTC. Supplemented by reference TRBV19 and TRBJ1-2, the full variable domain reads DGGITQSPKYLFRKEGQNVTLSCEQNLNHDAMYWYRQDPGQGLRLIYYSQIVNDFQKGDIAEGYSVSREKKESFPLTVTSAQKNPTAFYLCASSIGQRYGYTFGSGTRLTVV.

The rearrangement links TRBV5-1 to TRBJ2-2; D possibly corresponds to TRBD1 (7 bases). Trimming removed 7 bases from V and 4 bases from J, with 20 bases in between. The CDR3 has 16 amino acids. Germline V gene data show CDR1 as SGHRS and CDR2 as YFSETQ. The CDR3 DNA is TGCGCCAGCGGTCCGATGCAGGGGGGTAGCACCGGGGAGCTGTTTTTT. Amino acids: CASGPMQGGSTGELFF. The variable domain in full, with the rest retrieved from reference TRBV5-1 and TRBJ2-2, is KAGVTQTPRYLIKTRGQQVTLSCSPISGHRSVSWYQQTPGQGLQFLFEYFSETQRNKGNFPGRFSGRQFSNSRSEMNVSTLELGDSALYLCASGPMQGGSTGELFFGEGSRLTVL.

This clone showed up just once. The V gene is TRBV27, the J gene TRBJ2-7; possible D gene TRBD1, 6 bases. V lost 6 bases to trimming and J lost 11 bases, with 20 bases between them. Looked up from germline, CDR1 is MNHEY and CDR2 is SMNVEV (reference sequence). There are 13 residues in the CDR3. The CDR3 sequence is CASRPNLNREEYF. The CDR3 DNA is TGTGCCAGCAGGCCCAACCTCAACAGGGAAGAGTACTTC.

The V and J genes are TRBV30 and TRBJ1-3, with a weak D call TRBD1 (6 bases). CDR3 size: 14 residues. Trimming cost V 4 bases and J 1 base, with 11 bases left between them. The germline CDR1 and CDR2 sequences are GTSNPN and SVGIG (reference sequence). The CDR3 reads CAWTVGGSGNTIYF. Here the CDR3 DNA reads TGTGCCTGGACTGTAGGGGGTTCTGGAAACACCATATATTTT.

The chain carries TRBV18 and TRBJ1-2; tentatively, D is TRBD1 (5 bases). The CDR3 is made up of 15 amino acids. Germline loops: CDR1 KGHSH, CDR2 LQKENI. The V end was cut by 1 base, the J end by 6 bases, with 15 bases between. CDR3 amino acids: CASSPLQPGRNGYTF. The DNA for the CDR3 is TGTGCCAGCTCACCACTCCAGCCAGGGAGGAATGGCTACACCTTC.

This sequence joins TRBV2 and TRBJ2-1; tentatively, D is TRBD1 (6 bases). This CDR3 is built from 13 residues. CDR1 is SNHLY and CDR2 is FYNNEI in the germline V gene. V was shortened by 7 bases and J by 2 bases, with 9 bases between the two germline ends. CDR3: CASIEGAYNEQFF. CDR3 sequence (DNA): TGTGCCAGCATCGAGGGGGCCTACAATGAGCAGTTCTTC. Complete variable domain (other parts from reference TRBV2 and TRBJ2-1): EPEVTQTPSHQVTQMGQEVILRCVPISNHLYFYWYRQILGQKVEFLVSFYNNEISEKSEIFDDQFSVERPDGSNFTLKIRSTKLEDSAMYFCASIEGAYNEQFFGPGTRLTVL.

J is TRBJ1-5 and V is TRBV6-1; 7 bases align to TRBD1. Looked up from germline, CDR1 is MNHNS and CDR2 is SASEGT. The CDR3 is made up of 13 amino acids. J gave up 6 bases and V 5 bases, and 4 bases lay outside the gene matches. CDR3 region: CASSSQGSQPQHF. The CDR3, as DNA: TGTGCCAGCAGTTCACAGGGGAGTCAGCCCCAGCATTTT.

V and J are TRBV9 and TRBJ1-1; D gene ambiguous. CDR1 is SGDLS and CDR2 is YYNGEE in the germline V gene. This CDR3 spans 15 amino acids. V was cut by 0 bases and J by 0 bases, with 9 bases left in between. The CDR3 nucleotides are TGTGCCAGCAGCGTAGAGGCGGGGATGAACACTGAAGCTTTCTTT. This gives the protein CASSVEAGMNTEAFF. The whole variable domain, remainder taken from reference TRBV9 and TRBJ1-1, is DSGVTQTPKHLITATGQRVTLRCSPRSGDLSVYWYQQSLDQGLQFLIQYYNGEERAKGNILERFSAQQFPDLHSELNLSSLELGDSALYFCASSVEAGMNTEAFFGQGTRLTVV.